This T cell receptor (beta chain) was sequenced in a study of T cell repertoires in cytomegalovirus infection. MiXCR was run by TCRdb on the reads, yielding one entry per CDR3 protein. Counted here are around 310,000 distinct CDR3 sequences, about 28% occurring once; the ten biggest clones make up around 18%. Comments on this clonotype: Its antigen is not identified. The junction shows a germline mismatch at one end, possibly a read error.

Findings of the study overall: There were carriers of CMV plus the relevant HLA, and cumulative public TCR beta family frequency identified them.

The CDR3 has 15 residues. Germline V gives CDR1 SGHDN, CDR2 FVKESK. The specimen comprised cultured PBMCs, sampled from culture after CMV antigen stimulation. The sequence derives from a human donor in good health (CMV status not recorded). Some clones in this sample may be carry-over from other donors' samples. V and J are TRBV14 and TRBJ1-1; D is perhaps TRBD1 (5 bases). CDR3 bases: TGTGCCAGCAGCCAAGGGGGGGTTTTGAACACTGAAGCTTCCTTT. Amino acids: CASSQGGVLNTEASF.